A selection of T cell receptor beta chains follows, all from one sample in a study of blood T cell repertoires in COVID-19. Generated by immunoSEQ multiplex PCR, the TCRdb table keeps only in-frame clones and is missing some. The sample records some 130,000 clones, approximately 86% being singletons. Sequencing was done on a sample of peripheral blood. All receptors come from a woman aged 70 to 79 with COVID-19, enrolled during active disease. The CDR3 runs from the conserved cysteine through the conserved F or W. D genes are given only for firm matches. A clone size is listed for some rows: how often the clone was seen (once, few, many), or a class if it is expanded.

d_call,v_call,clone_size,j_call,cdr3_aa,cdr3_nt
-,TRBV6-5,-,TRBJ2-7,CASSFSSARNPYEQYF,TGTGCCAGCAGTTTCTCCTCGGCGCGGAACCCCTACGAGCAGTACTTC
TRBD1,TRBV11-2,-,TRBJ2-2,CASSARQGNTGELFF,TGTGCCAGCAGCGCCCGACAGGGTAACACCGGGGAGCTGTTTTTT
-,TRBV21-1,-,TRBJ1-2,CASSERGWQGAGCGYTF,TGTGCCAGCAGCGAAAGGGGTTGGCAGGGGGCTGGGTGTGGCTACACCTTC
-,TRBV7-9,-,TRBJ2-2,CASSLRTTLGTGELFF,TGTGCCAGCAGCTTGAGGACTACCCTGGGGACCGGGGAGCTGTTTTTT
TRBD2,TRBV6-2/TRBV6-3,-,TRBJ2-7,CASSGGLAIPYEQYF,TGTGCCAGCAGTGGGGGACTAGCGATTCCCTACGAGCAGTACTTC
-,TRBV30,-,TRBJ2-2,CAWRGDHTGELFF,TGTGCCTGGCGCGGGGATCACACCGGGGAGCTGTTTTTT
TRBD2,TRBV28,-,TRBJ2-3,CASSLFSASGGLTDTQYF,TGTGCCAGCAGTTTATTCTCGGCTAGCGGGGGACTCACAGATACGCAGTATTTT
TRBD1,TRBV2,once,TRBJ1-5,CASRQGTVGNQPQHF,TGTGCCAGCCGACAGGGGACCGTAGGCAATCAGCCCCAGCATTTT
TRBD1,TRBV10-3,-,TRBJ1-5,CAIREGTGGNQPQHF,TGTGCCATCAGAGAAGGGACAGGGGGCAATCAGCCCCAGCATTTT
-,TRBV7-8,few,TRBJ1-5,CASSLDSFVNQPQHF,TGTGCCAGCAGCTTAGATTCGTTTGTGAATCAGCCCCAGCATTTT
TRBD2,TRBV28,-,TRBJ2-3,CASSSSGETDTQYF,TGTGCCAGCAGCTCTAGCGGGGAGACAGATACGCAGTATTTT
-,TRBV6-6,once,TRBJ2-3,CASSGQGPTGTDTQYF,TGTGCCAGCAGTGGACAAGGCCCAACAGGCACAGATACGCAGTATTTT
TRBD1,TRBV7-9,-,TRBJ2-6,CASSFGTGGISGANVLTF,TGTGCCAGCAGCTTCGGGACAGGGGGAATCTCTGGGGCCAACGTCCTGACTTTC
-,TRBV4-1,few,TRBJ2-1,CASSQRGGSYNEQFF,TGCGCCAGCAGCCAGAGGGGAGGCTCCTACAATGAGCAGTTCTTC
-,TRBV28,-,TRBJ1-2,CASSLGGAQGDGYTF,TGTGCCAGCAGTTTAGGGGGGGCACAGGGTGATGGCTACACCTTC
-,TRBV7-2,once,TRBJ2-2,CASSLVRQSTGELFF,TGTGCCAGCAGCTTAGTACGTCAGTCGACCGGGGAGCTGTTTTTT